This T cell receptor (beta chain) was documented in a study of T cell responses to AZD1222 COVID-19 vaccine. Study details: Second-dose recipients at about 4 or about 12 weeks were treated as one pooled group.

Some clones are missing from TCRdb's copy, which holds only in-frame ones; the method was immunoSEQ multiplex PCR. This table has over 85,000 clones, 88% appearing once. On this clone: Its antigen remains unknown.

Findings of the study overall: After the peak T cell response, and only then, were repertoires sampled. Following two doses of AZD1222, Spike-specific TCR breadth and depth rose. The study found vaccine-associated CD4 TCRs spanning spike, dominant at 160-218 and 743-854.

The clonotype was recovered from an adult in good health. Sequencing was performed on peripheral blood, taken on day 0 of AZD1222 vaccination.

The CDR3 region is CASSKDSEGGAKNIQYF. The CDR3 DNA sequence: TGTGCCAGCAGCAAAGATTCCGAAGGGGGGGCCAAAAACATTCAGTACTTC. The gene calls are TRBV21-1 and TRBJ2-4. TRBV21-1 is an annotated pseudogene. The CDR3 consists of 17 residues.